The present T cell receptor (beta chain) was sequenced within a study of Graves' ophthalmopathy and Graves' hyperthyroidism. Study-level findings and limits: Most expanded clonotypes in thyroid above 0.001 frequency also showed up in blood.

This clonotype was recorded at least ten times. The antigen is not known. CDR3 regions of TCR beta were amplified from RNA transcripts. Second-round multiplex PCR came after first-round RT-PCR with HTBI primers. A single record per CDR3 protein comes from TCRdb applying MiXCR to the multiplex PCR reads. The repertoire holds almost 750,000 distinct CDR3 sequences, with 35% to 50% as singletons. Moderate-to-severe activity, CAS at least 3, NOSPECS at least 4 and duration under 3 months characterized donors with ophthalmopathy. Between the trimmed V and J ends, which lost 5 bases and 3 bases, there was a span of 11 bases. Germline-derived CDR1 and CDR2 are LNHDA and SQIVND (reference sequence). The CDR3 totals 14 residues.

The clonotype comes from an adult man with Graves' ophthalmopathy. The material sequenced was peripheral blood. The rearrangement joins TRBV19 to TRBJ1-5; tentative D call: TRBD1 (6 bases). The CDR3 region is CASSPGQNNQPQHF. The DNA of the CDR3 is TGTGCCAGTAGTCCAGGACAGAACAATCAGCCCCAGCATTTT.